This entry describes one T cell receptor (beta chain). Its antigen is unidentified. An end of the junction differs from the germline gene, which may be a read error. This sample stems from a study of blood T cells in healthy people across ages. Study-wide results and caveats: As age increased, TCR beta diversity per million T cells fell in a roughly linear fashion.

A second PCR of about 6 to 12 cycles used a sample-barcoded 5' primer and a J-beta primer mix. MiXCR was run by TCRdb on the 5' RACE reads, yielding one entry per CDR3 protein. The data show approximately 800,000 distinct CDR3 sequences, about 62% seen once. Germline CDR1 MNHEY, CDR2 SVGAGI. The CDR3 runs 15 residues. The V call is TRBV6-5, the J call TRBJ2-1; possible D gene TRBD1, 5 bases. The sequence was collected from a man aged 25 to 40 in good health. Sequencing used blood. The CDR3 sequence: CAGSYSEGAYNEQFF. CDR3 DNA sequence: TGTGCCGGCAGTTACTCTGAAGGGGCCTACAATGAGCAGTTCTTC.